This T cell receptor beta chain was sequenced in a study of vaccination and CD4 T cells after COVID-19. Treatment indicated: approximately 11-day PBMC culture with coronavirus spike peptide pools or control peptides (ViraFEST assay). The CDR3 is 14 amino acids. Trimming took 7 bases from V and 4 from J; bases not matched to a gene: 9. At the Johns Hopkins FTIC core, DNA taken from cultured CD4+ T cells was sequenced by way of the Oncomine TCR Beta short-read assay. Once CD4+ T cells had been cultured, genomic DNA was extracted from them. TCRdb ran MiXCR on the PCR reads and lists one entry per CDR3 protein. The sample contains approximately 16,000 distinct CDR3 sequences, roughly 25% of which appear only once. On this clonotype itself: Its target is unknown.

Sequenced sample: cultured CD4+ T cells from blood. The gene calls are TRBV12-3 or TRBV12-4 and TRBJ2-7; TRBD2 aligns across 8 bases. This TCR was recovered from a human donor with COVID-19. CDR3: CASMPVGGGYEQYF. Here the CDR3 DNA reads TGTGCCAGCATGCCCGTGGGCGGGGGGTACGAGCAGTACTTC.